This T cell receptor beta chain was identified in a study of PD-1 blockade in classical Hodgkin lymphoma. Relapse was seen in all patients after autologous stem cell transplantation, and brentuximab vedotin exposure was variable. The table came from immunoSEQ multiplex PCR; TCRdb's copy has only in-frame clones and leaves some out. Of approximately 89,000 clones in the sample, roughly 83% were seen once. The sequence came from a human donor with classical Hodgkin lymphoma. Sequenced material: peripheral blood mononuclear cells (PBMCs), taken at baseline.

The CDR3 sequence is CASSRPFREVQETQYF. As DNA, the CDR3 is TGTGCCAGCAGCCGCCCTTTCAGGGAGGTTCAAGAGACCCAGTACTTC. V usage is TRBV7-9 and J usage is TRBJ2-5; possible D gene TRBD2, 6 bases. V was cut by 5 bases and J by 2 bases, with 18 bases left in between. Germline assignment: CDR1 SEHNR and CDR2 FQNEAQ (reference sequence). CDR3 size: 16 residues.